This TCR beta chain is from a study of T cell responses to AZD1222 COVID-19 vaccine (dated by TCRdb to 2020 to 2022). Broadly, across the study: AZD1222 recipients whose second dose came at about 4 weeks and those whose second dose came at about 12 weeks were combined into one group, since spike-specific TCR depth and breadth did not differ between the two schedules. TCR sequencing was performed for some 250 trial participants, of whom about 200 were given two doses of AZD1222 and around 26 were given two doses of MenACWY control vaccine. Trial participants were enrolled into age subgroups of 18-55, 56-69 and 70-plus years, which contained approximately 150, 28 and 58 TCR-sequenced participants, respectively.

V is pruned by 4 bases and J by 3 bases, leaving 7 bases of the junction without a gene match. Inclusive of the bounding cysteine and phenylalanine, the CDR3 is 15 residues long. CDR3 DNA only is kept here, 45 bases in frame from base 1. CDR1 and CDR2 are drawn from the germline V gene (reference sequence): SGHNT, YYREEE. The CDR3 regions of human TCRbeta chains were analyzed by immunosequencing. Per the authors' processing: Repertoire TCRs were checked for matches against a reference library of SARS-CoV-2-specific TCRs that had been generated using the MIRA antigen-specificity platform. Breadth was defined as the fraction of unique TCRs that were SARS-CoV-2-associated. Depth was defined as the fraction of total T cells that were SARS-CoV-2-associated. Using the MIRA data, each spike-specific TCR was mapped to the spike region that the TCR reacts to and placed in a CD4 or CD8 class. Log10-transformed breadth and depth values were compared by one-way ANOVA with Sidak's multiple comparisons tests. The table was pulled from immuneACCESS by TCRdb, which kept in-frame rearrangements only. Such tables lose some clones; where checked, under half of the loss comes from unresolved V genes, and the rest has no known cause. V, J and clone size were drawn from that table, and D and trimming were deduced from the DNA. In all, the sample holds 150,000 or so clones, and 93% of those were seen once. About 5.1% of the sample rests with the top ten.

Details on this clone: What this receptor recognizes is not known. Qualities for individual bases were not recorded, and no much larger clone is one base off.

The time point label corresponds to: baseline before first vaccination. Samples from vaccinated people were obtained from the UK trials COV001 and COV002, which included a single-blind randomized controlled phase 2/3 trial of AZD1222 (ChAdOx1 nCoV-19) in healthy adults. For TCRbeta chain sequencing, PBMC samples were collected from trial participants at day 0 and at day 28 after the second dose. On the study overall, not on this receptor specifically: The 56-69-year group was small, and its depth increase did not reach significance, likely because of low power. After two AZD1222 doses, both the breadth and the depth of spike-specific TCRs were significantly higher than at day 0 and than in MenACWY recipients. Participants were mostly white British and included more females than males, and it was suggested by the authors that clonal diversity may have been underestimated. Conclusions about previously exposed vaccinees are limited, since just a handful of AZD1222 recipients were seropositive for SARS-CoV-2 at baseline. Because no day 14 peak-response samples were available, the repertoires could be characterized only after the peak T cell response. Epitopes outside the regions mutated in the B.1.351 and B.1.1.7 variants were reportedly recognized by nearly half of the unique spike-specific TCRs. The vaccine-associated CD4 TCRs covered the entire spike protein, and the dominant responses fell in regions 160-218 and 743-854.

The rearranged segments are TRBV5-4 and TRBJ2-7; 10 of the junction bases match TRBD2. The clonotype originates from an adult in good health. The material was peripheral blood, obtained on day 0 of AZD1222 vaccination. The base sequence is TGTGCCAGCAGCCCTGGACTAGCGGCACTCTACGAGCAGTACTTC. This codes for CASSPGLAALYEQYF.